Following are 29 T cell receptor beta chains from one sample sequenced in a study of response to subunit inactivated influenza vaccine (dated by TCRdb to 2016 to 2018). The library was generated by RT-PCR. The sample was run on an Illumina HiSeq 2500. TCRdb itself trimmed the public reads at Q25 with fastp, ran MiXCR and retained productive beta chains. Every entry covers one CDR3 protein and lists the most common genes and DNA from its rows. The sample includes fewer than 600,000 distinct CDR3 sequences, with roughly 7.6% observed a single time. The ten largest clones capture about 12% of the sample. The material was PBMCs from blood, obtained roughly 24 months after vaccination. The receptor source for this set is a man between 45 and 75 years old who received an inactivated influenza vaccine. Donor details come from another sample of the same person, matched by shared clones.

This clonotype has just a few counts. In DNA, the CDR3 is TGCAGTGCACCAGACCCGAGACAGGTCGACGAGCAGTACTTC. It specifies CSAPDPRQVDEQYF. The rearrangement joins TRBV20-1 to TRBJ2-7; a weak D match, TRBD1 (6 bases). Germline CDR1 and CDR2: DFQATT and SNEGSKA (reference sequence). CDR3 length: 14 residues. V was cut by 6 bases and J by 5 bases, with 20 bases left in between.

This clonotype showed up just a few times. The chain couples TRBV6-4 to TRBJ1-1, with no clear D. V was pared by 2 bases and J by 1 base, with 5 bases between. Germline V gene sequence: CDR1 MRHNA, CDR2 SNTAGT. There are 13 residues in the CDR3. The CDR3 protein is CASSDDWNTEAFF. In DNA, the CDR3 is TGTGCCAGCAGTGACGATTGGAACACTGAAGCTTTCTTT.

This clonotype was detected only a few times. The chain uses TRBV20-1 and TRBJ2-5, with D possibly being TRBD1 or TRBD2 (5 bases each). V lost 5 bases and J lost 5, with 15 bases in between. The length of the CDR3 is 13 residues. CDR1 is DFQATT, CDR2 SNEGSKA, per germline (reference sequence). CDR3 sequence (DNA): TGCAGTGCTGGGTTTGGTGGGGACGAGACCCAGTACTTC. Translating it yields CSAGFGGDETQYF.

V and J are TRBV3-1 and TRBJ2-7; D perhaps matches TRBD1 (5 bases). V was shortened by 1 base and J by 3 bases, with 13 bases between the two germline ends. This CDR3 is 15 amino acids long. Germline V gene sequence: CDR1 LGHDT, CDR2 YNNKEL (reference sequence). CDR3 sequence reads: CASSQVSGRNYEQYF. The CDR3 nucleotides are TGTGCCAGCAGCCAAGTCTCAGGGCGCAACTACGAGCAGTACTTC.

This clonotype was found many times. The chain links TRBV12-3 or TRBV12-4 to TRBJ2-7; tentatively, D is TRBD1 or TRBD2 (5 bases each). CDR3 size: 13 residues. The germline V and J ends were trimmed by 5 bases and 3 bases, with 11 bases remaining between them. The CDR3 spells CASSPGTYYEQYF. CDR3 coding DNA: TGTGCCAGCAGTCCCGGGACCTACTACGAGCAGTACTTC.

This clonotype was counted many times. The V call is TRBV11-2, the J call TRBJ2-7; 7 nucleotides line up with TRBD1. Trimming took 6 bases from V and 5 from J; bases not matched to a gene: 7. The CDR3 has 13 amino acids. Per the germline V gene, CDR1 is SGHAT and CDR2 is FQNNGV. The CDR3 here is CASRPRQGHEQYF. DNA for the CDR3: TGTGCCAGCAGGCCAAGACAGGGACACGAGCAGTACTTC.

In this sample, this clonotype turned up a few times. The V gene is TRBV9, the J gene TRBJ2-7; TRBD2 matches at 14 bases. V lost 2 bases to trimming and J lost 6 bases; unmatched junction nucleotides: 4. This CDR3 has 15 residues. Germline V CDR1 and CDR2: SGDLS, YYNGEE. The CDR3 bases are TGTGCCAGCAGCGTCGCAGGGACTAGCGGGAGCGAGCAGTACTTC. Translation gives CASSVAGTSGSEQYF.

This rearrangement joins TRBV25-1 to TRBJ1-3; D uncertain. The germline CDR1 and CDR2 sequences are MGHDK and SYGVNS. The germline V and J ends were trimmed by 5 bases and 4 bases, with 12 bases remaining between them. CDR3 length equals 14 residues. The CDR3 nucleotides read TGTGCCAGCAGTCCAGAGGATTCCGGAAACACCATATATTTT. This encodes CASSPEDSGNTIYF.

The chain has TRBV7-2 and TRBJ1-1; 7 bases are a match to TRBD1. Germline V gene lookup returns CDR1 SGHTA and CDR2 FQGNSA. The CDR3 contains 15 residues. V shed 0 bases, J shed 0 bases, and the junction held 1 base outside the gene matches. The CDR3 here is CASSLAGQMNTEAFF. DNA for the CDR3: TGTGCCAGCAGCTTAGCGGGACAGATGAACACTGAAGCTTTCTTT. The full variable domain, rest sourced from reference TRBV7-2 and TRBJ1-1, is GAGVSQSPSNKVTEKGKDVELRCDPISGHTALYWYRQSLGQGLEFLIYFQGNSAPDKSGLPSDRFSAERTGGSVSTLTIQRTQQEDSAVYLCASSLAGQMNTEAFFGQGTRLTVV.

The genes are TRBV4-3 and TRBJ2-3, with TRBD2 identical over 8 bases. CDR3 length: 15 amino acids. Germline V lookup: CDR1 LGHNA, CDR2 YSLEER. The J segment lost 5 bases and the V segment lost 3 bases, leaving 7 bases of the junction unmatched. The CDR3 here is CASSHLGGALDTQYF. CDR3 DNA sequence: TGCGCCAGCAGCCACCTCGGGGGGGCCTTAGATACGCAGTATTTT.

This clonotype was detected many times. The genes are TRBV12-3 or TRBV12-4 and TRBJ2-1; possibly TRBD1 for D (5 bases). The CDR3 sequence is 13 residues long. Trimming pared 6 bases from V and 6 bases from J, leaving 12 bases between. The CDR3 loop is CASSTGLFNEQFF. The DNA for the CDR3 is TGTGCCAGCAGCACAGGATTGTTCAATGAGCAGTTCTTC.

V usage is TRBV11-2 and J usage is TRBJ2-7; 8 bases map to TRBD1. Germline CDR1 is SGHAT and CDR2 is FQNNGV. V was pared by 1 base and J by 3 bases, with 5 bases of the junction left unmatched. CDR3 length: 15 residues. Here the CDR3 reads CASSLVYTGGYEQYF. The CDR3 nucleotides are TGTGCCAGCAGCTTAGTTTATACAGGGGGCTACGAGCAGTACTTC.

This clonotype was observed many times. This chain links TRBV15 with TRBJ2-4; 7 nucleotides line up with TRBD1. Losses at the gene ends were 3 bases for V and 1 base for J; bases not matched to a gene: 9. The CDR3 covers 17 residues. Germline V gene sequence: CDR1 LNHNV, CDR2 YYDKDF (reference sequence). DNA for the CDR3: TGTGCCACCAGCAGTGAAAAGACAGGGAACGCCAAAAACATTCAGTACTTC. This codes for CATSSEKTGNAKNIQYF. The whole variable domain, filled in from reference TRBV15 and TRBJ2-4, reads DAMVIQNPRYQVTQFGKPVTLSCSQTLNHNVMYWYQQKSSQAPKLLFHYYDKDFNNEADTPDNFQSRRPNTSFCFLDIRSPGLGDTAMYLCATSSEKTGNAKNIQYFGAGTRLSVL.

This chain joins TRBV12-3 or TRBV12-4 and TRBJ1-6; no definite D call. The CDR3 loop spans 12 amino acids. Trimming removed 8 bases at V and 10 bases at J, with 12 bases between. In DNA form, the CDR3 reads TGTGCCAGCGCGGAGGGTAAATCACCCCTCCACTTT. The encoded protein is CASAEGKSPLHF.

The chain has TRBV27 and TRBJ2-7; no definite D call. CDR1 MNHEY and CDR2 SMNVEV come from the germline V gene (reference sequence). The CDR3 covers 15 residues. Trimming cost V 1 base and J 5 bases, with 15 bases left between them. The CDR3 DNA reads TGTGCCAGCAGTTTATTAGACACCCTTCGCAACGAGCAGTACTTC. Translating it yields CASSLLDTLRNEQYF.

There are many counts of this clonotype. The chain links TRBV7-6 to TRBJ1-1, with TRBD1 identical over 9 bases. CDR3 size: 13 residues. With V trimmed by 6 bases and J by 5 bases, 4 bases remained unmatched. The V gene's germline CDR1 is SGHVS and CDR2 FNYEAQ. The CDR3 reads CASSLQGATEAFF. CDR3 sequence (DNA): TGTGCCAGCAGTTTACAGGGGGCGACTGAAGCTTTCTTT.

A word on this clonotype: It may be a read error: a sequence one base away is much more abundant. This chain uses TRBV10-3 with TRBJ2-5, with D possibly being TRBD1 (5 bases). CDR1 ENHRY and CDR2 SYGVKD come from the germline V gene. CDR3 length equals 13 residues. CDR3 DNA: TGTGCCATCGGACAAAGGAGCCAAGATACCCAGTACTTC. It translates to CAIGQRSQDTQYF.

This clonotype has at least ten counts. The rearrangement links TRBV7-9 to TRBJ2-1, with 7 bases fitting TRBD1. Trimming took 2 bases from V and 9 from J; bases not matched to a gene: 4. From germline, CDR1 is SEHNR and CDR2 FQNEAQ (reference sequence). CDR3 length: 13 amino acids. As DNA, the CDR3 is TGTGCCAGCAGCTTAAGGGGGCCGATTGAGCAGTTCTTC. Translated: CASSLRGPIEQFF. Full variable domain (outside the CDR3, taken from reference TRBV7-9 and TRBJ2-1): DTGVSQNPRHKITKRGQNVTFRCDPISEHNRLYWYRQTLGQGPEFLTYFQNEAQLEKSRLLSDRFSAERPKGSFSTLEIQRTEQGDSAMYLCASSLRGPIEQFFGPGTRLTVL.

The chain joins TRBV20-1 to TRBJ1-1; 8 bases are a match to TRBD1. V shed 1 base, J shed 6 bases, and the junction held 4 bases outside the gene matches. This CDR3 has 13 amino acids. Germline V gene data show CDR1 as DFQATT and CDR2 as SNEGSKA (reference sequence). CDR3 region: CSARVPGGPEAFF. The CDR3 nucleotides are TGCAGTGCTAGAGTCCCAGGGGGCCCTGAAGCTTTCTTT.

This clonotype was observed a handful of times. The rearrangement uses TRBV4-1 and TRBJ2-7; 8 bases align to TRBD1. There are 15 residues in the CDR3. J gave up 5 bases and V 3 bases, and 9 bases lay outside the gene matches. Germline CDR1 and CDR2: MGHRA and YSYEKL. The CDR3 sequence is CASSHAQTGVDEQYF. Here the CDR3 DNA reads TGCGCCAGCAGCCACGCCCAGACAGGGGTCGACGAGCAGTACTTC.

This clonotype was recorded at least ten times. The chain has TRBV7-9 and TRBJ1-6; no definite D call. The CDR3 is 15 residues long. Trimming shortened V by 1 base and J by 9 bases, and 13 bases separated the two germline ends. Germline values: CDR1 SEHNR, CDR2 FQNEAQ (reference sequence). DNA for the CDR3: TGTGCCAGCAGCTTAGAGGCAGCCAGCCGTTCACCCCTCCACTTT. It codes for CASSLEAASRSPLHF.

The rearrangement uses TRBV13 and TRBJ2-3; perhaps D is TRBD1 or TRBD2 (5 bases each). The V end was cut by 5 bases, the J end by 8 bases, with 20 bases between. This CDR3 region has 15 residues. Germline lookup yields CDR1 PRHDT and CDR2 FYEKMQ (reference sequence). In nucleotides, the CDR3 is TGTGCCAGCAGCCTCGGGACCAGAGGGCAGACTACGCAGTATTTT. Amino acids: CASSLGTRGQTTQYF.

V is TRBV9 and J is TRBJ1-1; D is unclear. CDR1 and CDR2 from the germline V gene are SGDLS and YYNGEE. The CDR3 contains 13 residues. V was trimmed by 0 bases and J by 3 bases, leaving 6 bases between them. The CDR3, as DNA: TGTGCCAGCAGCGTAGAAGGGTACACTGAAGCTTTCTTT. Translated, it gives CASSVEGYTEAFF.

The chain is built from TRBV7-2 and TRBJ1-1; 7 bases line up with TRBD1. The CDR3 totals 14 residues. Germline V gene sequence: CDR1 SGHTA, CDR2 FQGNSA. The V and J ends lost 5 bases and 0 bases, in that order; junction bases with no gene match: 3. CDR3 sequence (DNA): TGTGCCAGCAGCCACGGGACAGTGAACACTGAAGCTTTCTTT. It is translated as CASSHGTVNTEAFF.

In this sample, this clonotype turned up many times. As DNA, the CDR3 is TGTGCCAGCAGCGTTGCTGGGGGCCTCCAAGAGACCCAGTACTTC. Translation gives CASSVAGGLQETQYF. J is TRBJ2-5 and V is TRBV9; TRBD1 might be the D (6 bases). The CDR3 is made up of 15 amino acids. Trimming removed 2 bases from V and 1 base from J, with 12 bases in between. CDR1 is SGDLS and CDR2 is YYNGEE in the germline V gene. The whole variable domain, remainder taken from reference TRBV9 and TRBJ2-5, is DSGVTQTPKHLITATGQRVTLRCSPRSGDLSVYWYQQSLDQGLQFLIQYYNGEERAKGNILERFSAQQFPDLHSELNLSSLELGDSALYFCASSVAGGLQETQYFGPGTRLLVL.

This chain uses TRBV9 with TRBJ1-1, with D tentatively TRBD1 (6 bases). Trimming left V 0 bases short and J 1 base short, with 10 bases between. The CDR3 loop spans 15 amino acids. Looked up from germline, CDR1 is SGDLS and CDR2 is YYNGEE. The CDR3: CASSVGGRRNTEAFF. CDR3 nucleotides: TGTGCCAGCAGCGTAGGGGGGCGGCGGAACACTGAAGCTTTCTTT.

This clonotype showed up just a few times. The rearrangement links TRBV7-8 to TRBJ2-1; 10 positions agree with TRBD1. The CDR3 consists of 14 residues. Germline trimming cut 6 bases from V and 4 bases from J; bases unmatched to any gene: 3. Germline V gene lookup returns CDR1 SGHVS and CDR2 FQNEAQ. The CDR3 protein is CASRTGGLYNEQFF. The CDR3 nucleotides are TGTGCCAGCAGGACAGGGGGCCTATACAATGAGCAGTTCTTC.

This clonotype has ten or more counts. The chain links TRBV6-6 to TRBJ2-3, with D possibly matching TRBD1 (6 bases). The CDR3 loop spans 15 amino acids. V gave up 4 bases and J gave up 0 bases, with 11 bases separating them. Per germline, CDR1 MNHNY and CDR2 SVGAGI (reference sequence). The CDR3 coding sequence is TGTGCCAGCAGTTGGACAGCGCCGAGCACAGATACGCAGTATTTT. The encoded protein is CASSWTAPSTDTQYF.

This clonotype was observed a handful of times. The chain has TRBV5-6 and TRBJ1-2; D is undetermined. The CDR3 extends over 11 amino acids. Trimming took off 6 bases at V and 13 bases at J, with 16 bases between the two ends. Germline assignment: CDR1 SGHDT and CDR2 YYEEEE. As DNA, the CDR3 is TGTGCCAGCACCTCCCTTGGGAGGCGCACCTTC. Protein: CASTSLGRRTF.